This TCR beta chain was recovered during a study of T cell repertoires in cytomegalovirus infection. In the study overall: Indications came from public TCR beta signatures; they pointed to CMV infection and to a matching HLA type. The study's findings and limits: Within the response measured ex vivo, HLA-C-restricted CMV-specific TCR beta clonotypes were dominant.

This clonotype was counted at least ten times. Its antigen is undetermined. This CDR3 is built from 15 residues. V was trimmed by 6 bases and J by 4 bases, leaving 16 bases between them. Looked up from germline, CDR1 is MDHEN and CDR2 is SYDVKM. Via MiXCR, TCRdb re-called the reads, giving one row per CDR3 protein. The sample lists approximately 500,000 distinct CDR3 sequences, about 11% occurring once. The chain employs TRBV28 and TRBJ2-1; tentative D call: TRBD2 (6 bases). The source material was PBMCs. This sequence was found in a human donor in good health (CMV status not recorded). Some clones in this sample may be carry-over from other donors' samples. The CDR3 reads CASSPRWGDYNEQFF. DNA for the CDR3: TGTGCCAGCAGCCCCAGGTGGGGGGATTACAATGAGCAGTTCTTC.